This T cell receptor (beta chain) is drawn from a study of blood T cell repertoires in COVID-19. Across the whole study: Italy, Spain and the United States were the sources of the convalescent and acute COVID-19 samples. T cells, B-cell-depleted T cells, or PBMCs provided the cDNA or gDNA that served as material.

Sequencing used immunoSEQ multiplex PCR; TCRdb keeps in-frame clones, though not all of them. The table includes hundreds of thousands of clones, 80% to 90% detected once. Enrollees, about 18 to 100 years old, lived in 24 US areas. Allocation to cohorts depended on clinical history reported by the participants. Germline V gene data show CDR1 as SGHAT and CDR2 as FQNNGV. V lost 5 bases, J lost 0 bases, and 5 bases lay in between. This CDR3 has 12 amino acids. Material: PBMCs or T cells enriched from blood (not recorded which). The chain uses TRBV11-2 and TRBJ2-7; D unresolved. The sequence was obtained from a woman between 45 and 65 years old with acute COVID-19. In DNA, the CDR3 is TGTGCCAGCAGCCCCCACTCCTACGAGCAGTACTTC. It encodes CASSPHSYEQYF.